This TCR beta chain was recovered during a study of blood T cell repertoires in COVID-19. The overall study: COVID-19 samples collected from the United States, Italy and Spain covered acute and convalescent phases. In each case, the material was cDNA or gDNA derived from T cells, B-cell-depleted T cells, or PBMCs.

V gave up 5 bases and J gave up 4 bases; unmatched junction bases: 11. From germline, CDR1 is KGHSH and CDR2 LQKENI. This CDR3 region has 16 residues. Sequencing was performed with immunoSEQ multiplex PCR; in TCRdb, only in-frame clones are kept and a portion is missing. The sample has more than 65,000 clones, 80% to 90% seen once; the top ten hold 6.6%. The chain is built from TRBV18 and TRBJ1-1; 9 bases line up with TRBD1. Sequenced: peripheral blood. This receptor was taken from a man aged 50 or older with active COVID-19. The CDR3, as DNA: TGTGCCAGCTCAGCACTCCGGGACAGGGATTCCACTGAAGCTTTCTTT. Amino acid sequence: CASSALRDRDSTEAFF.